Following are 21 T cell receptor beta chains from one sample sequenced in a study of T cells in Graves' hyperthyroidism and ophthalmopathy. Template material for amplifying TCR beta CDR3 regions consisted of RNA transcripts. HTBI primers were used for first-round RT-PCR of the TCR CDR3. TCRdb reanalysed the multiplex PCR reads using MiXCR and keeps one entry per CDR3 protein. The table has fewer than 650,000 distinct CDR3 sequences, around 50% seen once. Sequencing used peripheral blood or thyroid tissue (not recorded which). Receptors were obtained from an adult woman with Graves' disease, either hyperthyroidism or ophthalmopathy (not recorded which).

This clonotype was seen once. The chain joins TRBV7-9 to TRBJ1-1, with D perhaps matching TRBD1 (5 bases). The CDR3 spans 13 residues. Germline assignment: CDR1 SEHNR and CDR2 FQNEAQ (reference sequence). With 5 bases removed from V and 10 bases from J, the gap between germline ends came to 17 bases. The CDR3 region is CASSATDIGGAFF. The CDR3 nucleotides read TGTGCCAGCAGCGCTACGGACATTGGGGGAGCTTTCTTT.

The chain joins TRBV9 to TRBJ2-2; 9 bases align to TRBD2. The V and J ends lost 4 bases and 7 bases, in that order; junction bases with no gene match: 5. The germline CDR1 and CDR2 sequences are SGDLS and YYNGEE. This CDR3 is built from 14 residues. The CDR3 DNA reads TGTGCCAGCAGCTCGACACTAGCGGGCGGGGAGCTGTTTTTT. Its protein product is CASSSTLAGGELFF. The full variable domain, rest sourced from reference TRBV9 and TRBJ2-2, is DSGVTQTPKHLITATGQRVTLRCSPRSGDLSVYWYQQSLDQGLQFLIQYYNGEERAKGNILERFSAQQFPDLHSELNLSSLELGDSALYFCASSSTLAGGELFFGEGSRLTVL.

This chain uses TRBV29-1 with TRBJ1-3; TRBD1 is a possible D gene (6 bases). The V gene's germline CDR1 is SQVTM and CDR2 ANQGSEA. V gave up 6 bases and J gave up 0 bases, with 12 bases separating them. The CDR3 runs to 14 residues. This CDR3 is CSVTGHNSGNTIYF. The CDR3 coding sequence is TGCAGCGTGACAGGCCACAACTCTGGAAACACCATATATTTT. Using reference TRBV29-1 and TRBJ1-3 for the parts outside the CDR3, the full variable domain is SAVISQKPSRDICQRGTSLTIQCQVDSQVTMMFWYRQQPGQSLTLIATANQGSEATYESGFVIDKFPISRPNLTFSTLTVSNMSPEDSSIYLCSVTGHNSGNTIYFGEGSWLTVV.

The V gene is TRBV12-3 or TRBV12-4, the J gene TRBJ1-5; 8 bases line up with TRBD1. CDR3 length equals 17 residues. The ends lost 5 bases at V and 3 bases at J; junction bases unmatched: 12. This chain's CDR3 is CASSPHSSGGFNQPQHF. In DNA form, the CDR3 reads TGTGCCAGCAGTCCCCACTCGTCAGGGGGCTTCAATCAGCCCCAGCATTTT.

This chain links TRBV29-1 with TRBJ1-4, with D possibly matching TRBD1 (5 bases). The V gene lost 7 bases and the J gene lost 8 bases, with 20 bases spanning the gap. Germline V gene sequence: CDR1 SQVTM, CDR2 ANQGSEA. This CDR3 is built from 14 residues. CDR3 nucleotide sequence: TGCAGCGCTCTTGCGTCAAGTCAGGGCGAAAAACTGTTTTTT. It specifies CSALASSQGEKLFF.

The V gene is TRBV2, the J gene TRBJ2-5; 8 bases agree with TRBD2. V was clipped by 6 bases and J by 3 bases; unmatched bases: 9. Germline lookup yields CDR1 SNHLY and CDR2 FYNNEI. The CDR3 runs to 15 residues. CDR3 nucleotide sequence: TGTGCCAGCAGCCCCAGGACTAGCCAGGAAGAGACCCAGTACTTC. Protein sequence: CASSPRTSQEETQYF.

CDR3 DNA sequence: TGTGCCAGCAGCTCAGATCTTCGAGGCTACACCTTC. Protein product: CASSSDLRGYTF. This chain uses TRBV7-2 with TRBJ1-2; D unclear. CDR3 size: 12 residues. Trimming left V 4 bases short and J 8 bases short, with 11 bases between. Germline loops: CDR1 SGHTA, CDR2 FQGNSA.

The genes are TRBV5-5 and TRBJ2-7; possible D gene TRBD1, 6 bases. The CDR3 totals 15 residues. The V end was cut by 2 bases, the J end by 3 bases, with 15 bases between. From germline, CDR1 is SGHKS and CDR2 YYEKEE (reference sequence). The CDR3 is CASSFFLQGNYEQYF. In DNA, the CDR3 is TGTGCCAGCAGCTTCTTCCTACAGGGAAACTACGAGCAGTACTTC.

Here the CDR3 reads CASSEREGQGYTF. The CDR3 DNA is TGCGCCAGCAGTGAAAGGGAGGGCCAGGGCTACACCTTC. The V and J genes are TRBV10-2 and TRBJ1-2, with D unclear. The germline CDR1 and CDR2 sequences are WSHSY and SAAADI. V was shortened by 3 bases and J by 8 bases, with 13 bases between the two germline ends. The CDR3 totals 13 residues.

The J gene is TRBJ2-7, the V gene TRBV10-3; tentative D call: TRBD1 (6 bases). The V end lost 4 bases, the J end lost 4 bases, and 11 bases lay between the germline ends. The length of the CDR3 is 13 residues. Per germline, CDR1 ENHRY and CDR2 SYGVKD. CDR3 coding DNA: TGTGCCATCAGTGGAGGACAGTCTTACGAGCAGTACTTC. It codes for CAISGGQSYEQYF.

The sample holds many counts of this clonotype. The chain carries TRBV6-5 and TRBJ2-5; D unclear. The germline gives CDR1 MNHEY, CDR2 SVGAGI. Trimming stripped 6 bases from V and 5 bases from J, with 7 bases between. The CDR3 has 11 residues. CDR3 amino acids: CASSRPETQYF. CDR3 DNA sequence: TGTGCCAGCAGCCGACCCGAGACCCAGTACTTC.

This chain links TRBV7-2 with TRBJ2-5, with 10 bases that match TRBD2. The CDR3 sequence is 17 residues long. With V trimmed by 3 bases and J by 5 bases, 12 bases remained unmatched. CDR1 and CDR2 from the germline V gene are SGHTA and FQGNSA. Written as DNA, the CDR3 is TGTGCCAGCAGCTTGGTACTAGCGGGACAGCTAGGGGAGACCCAGTACTTC. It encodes CASSLVLAGQLGETQYF.

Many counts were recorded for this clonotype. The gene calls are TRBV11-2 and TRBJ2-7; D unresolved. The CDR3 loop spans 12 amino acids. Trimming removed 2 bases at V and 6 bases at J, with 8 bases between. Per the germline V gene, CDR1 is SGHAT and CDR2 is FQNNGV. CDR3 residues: CASSLSFGEQYF. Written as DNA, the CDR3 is TGTGCCAGCAGCTTAAGTTTCGGCGAGCAGTACTTC.

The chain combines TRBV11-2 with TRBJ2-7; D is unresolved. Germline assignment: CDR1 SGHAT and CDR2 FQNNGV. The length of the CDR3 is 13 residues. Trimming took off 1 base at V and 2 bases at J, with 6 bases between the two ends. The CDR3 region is CASSLALAYEQYF. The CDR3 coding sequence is TGTGCCAGCAGCTTAGCTTTAGCCTACGAGCAGTACTTC.

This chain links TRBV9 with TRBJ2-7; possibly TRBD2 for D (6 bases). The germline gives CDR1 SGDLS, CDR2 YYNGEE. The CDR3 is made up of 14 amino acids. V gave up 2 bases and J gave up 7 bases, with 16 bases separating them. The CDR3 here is CASSVERAFGEQYF. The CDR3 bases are TGTGCCAGCAGCGTGGAGCGGGCGTTTGGTGAGCAGTACTTC.

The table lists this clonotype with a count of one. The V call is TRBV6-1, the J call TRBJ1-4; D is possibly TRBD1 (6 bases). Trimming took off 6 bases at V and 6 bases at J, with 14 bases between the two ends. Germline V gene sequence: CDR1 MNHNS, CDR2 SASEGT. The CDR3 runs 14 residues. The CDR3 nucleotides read TGTGCCAGCAGCGGCTCAGGGGCAGATGAAAAACTGTTTTTT. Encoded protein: CASSGSGADEKLFF.

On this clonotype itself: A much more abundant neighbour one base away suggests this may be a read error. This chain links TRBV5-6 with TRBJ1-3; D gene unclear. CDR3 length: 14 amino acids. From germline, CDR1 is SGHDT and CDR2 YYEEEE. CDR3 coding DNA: TGTGTCAGTTCCCCGGCGGTATCTGGAAACACCATATATTTT. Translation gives CVSSPAVSGNTIYF.

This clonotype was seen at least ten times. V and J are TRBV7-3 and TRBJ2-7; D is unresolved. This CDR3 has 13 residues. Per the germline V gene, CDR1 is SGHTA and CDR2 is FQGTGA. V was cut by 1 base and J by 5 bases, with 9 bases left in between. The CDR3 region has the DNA TGTGCCAGCAGCTTAAAAACGGATAACGAGCAGTACTTC. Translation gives CASSLKTDNEQYF.

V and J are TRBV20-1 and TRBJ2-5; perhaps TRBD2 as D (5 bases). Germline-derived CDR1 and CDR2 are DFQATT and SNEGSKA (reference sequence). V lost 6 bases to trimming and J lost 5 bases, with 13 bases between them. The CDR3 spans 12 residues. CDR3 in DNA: TGCAGTGCCATACTAGTGGGGGAGACCCAGTACTTC. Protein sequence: CSAILVGETQYF.

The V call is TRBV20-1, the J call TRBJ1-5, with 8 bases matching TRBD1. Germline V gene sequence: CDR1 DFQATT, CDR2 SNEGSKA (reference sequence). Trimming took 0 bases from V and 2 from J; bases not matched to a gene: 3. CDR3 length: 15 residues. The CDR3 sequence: CSAREQGGGNQPQHF. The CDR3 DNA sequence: TGCAGTGCTAGAGAACAGGGGGGAGGCAATCAGCCCCAGCATTTT.

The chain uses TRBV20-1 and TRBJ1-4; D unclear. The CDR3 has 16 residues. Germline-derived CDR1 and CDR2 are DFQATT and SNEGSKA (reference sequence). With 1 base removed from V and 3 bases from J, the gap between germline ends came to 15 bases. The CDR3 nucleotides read TGCAGTGCTAGAGGTCAATTTCCGGGAGCTAATGAAAAACTGTTTTTT. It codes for CSARGQFPGANEKLFF.